This record concerns one T cell receptor beta chain sequence. Its antigen is not known. Profiled with immunoSEQ multiplex PCR; TCRdb holds only in-frame clones, not every one. This table holds some 8,000 clones, about 61% found once. This sample is drawn from a study of T cells in narcolepsy. Study context: Enrolled donors included narcolepsy type 1 or type 2 patients and healthy controls. The study, taken as a whole, reports: Comparing one patient's CSF and blood CD4+ clonotypes highlighted HCRT- and TRIB2-specific autoreactive clonotypes. Autoreactive clonotypes reportedly recurred in blood of same and different patients, not controls.

Germline loops: CDR1 GTSNPN, CDR2 SVGIG (reference sequence). This CDR3 contains 12 residues. V lost 0 bases and J lost 8, with 7 bases in between. The TCR sequence derives from a human donor with narcolepsy. The chain uses TRBV30 and TRBJ2-2; no firm D call. The sequenced material came from CD45RA- memory CD8+ T cells from PBMCs. The CDR3 loop reads CAWSVVGGELFF. CDR3 DNA: TGTGCCTGGAGTGTTGTAGGAGGGGAGCTGTTTTTT.